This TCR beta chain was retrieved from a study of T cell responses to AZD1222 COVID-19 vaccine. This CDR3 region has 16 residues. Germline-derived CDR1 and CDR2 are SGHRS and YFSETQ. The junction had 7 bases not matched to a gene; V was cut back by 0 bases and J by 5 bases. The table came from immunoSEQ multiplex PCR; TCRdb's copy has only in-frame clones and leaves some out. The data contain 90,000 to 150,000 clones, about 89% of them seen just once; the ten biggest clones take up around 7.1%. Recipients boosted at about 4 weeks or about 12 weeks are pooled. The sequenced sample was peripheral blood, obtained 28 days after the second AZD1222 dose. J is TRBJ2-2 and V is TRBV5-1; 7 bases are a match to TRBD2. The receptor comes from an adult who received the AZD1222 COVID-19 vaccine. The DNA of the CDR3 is TGCGCCAGCAGCTTGGTAGGGAGCGGGGATACCGGGGAGCTGTTTTTT. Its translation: CASSLVGSGDTGELFF.